This T cell receptor (beta chain) stems from a study of human T cells and chemical hapten exposure. Ten or more counts support this clonotype. What it binds is not known. Documented time point: pre-sensitization, week 0. Treatment noted: therapeutic diphenylcyclopropenone sensitization with weekly scalp DPC. Blood sampling preceded each patch test application. General study points: Donor immune responses may differ from healthy people's, since all donors had alopecia. No shift was seen in TCRs above 1 in 1000 frequency with DPC sensitization.

In TCRdb, the RACE reads were re-called with MiXCR into one record per CDR3 protein. The sample consists of some 90,000 distinct CDR3 sequences, around 7.9% of them appearing once. In germline, CDR1 is DFQATT, CDR2 SNEGSKA (reference sequence). Trimming removed 0 bases from V and 4 bases from J; junction bases left unmatched: 5. CDR3 length: 16 amino acids. The chain links TRBV20-1 to TRBJ2-1; the match to TRBD2 covers 11 bases. The input for sequencing was whole blood, taken in connection with sensitization to the hapten diphenylcyclopropenone (DPC). The clonotype comes from a man aged 40-49 years with alopecia areata. Some clones in this sample may be carry-over from other donors' samples. The CDR3 DNA sequence: TGCAGTGCTAGAGATCAGGGACTAGCGGCGTACAATGAGCAGTTCTTC. This gives the protein CSARDQGLAAYNEQFF.